This T cell receptor beta chain was retrieved from a study of blood T cell repertoires in COVID-19. Clones were read by immunoSEQ multiplex PCR, and TCRdb kept only the in-frame ones, dropping some. The table lists fewer than 200,000 clones, about 82% of them singletons. The CDR3 loop spans 15 amino acids. CDR1 is ENHRY, CDR2 SYGVKD, per germline. The germline V and J ends were trimmed by 6 bases and 2 bases, with 15 bases remaining between them. The receptor's source is a man in his sixties or seventies with active or convalescent COVID-19. Specimen: peripheral blood. The V call is TRBV10-3, the J call TRBJ2-3, with D perhaps matching TRBD2 (6 bases). The CDR3 protein is CAIRPPGLNTDTQYF. In DNA, the CDR3 is TGTGCCATCAGGCCCCCGGGACTTAACACAGATACGCAGTATTTT.